What follows are 19 T cell receptor beta chains derived from one specimen sequenced in a study of T cells in localized non-small cell lung cancer. Sequenced by immunoSEQ multiplex PCR; TCRdb stores in-frame clones only, minus some. The sample lists around 30,000 clones; about 82% were seen once. Sample: peripheral blood, taken before any cancer treatment. The receptors shown here come from a male donor aged 60 or older with stage III squamous cell lung carcinoma.

This chain connects TRBV15 to TRBJ1-1; TRBD1 is a possible D gene (5 bases). Looked up from germline, CDR1 is LNHNV and CDR2 is YYDKDF (reference sequence). There are 14 residues in the CDR3. Trimming removed 3 bases at V and 11 bases at J, with 19 bases between. The CDR3 nucleotides read TGTGCCACCAGCAGCGATCTCCGGGACGTTGCGGCTTTCTTT. It translates to CATSSDLRDVAAFF.

The chain uses TRBV28 and TRBJ2-3, with 9 bases that match TRBD2. J gave up 2 bases and V 3 bases, and 12 bases lay outside the gene matches. This CDR3 spans 18 amino acids. From germline, CDR1 is MDHEN and CDR2 SYDVKM. The CDR3 sequence: CASSLADRLAVDTDTQYF. CDR3 in DNA: TGTGCCAGCAGTTTGGCTGACCGACTAGCGGTGGACACAGATACGCAGTATTTT.

The chain uses TRBV28 and TRBJ2-3; 7 bases match TRBD2. This CDR3 spans 16 amino acids. The germline gives CDR1 MDHEN, CDR2 SYDVKM. J was trimmed by 4 bases and V by 0 bases; bases with no gene match: 7. The CDR3 spells CASSLWAGAVADTQYF. The CDR3 DNA sequence: TGTGCCAGCAGTTTATGGGCGGGAGCGGTAGCAGATACGCAGTATTTT.

The J gene is TRBJ1-6, the V gene TRBV2, with a possible D match to TRBD1 (6 bases). The ends were cut back, 5 bases at V and 12 bases at J, with 20 bases in the middle. The CDR3 length is 15 residues. Per germline, CDR1 SNHLY and CDR2 FYNNEI. As DNA, the CDR3 is TGTGCCAGCAGTTTTCTAAGCGGGACACCCTTACCCCTCCACTTT. Translating it yields CASSFLSGTPLPLHF.

The rearrangement links TRBV4-1 to TRBJ2-2, with TRBD2 matching 13 bases. Trimming removed 1 base from V and 5 bases from J; junction bases left unmatched: 1. There are 16 residues in the CDR3. The germline V gene has CDR1 MGHRA and CDR2 YSYEKL. DNA for the CDR3: TGCGCCAGCAGCCAAGCGGGACTAGCGGGGACCGGGGAGCTGTTTTTT. This gives the protein CASSQAGLAGTGELFF.

The chain joins TRBV28 to TRBJ2-3, with D tentatively TRBD2 (5 bases). The V gene lost 10 bases and the J gene lost 1 base, with 12 bases spanning the gap. The CDR3 covers 13 residues. Per the germline V gene, CDR1 is MDHEN and CDR2 is SYDVKM. The CDR3 bases are TGTGCCACGACGAGAGGGCGCACAGATACGCAGTATTTT. This gives the protein CATTRGRTDTQYF.

The chain is built from TRBV11-2 and TRBJ2-1; D is uncertain. V lost 1 base to trimming and J lost 4 bases, with 5 bases between them. The CDR3 has 13 residues. Germline V CDR1 and CDR2: SGHAT, FQNNGV. The CDR3 region has the DNA TGTGCCAGCAGCTTAGGTCTATACAATGAGCAGTTCTTC. Amino acid sequence: CASSLGLYNEQFF.

This sequence joins TRBV7-2 and TRBJ1-3, with D possibly matching TRBD1 (6 bases). CDR1 and CDR2 (germline): SGHTA, FQGNSA. The CDR3 totals 16 residues. Trimming left V 2 bases short and J 2 bases short, with 13 bases between. CDR3 in amino acids: CASSLTGNSAGNTIYF. DNA for the CDR3: TGTGCCAGCAGCTTAACAGGGAACTCTGCTGGAAACACCATATATTTT.

V gene TRBV2 combines with J gene TRBJ1-5, with D perhaps matching TRBD1 (5 bases). The CDR3 totals 15 residues. The V gene's germline CDR1 is SNHLY and CDR2 FYNNEI. Trimming cost V 1 base and J 1 base, with 8 bases left between them. The CDR3 region has the DNA TGTGCCAGCAGTGAAGGGGGGGGGAGCAATCAGCCCCAGCATTTT. Amino acid sequence: CASSEGGGSNQPQHF.

The V and J genes are TRBV7-2 and TRBJ1-2; D remains unclear. Trimming took 5 bases from V and 3 from J, leaving 4 bases between them. From germline, CDR1 is SGHTA and CDR2 FQGNSA. This CDR3 region has 11 residues. The CDR3 loop reads CASSPDYGYTF. CDR3 DNA: TGTGCCAGCAGCCCCGACTATGGCTACACCTTC.

The rearrangement uses TRBV4-2 and TRBJ1-2; the D is unclear. CDR3 length: 13 amino acids. Trimming removed 1 base from V and 4 bases from J, with 7 bases in between. Germline V lookup: CDR1 LGHNA, CDR2 YNFKEQ. The DNA for the CDR3 is TGTGCCAGCAGCCAAGGTTCTGTCTATGGCTACACCTTC. Protein sequence: CASSQGSVYGYTF.

The chain has TRBV5-1 and TRBJ2-3; perhaps D is TRBD1 or TRBD2 (6 bases each). V was shortened by 0 bases and J by 2 bases, with 10 bases between the two germline ends. Germline CDR1 is SGHRS and CDR2 is YFSETQ. CDR3 length: 15 residues. CDR3 residues: CASSLEGGSTDTQYF. CDR3 in DNA: TGCGCCAGCAGCTTGGAGGGGGGATCCACAGATACGCAGTATTTT.

The rearrangement joins TRBV6-5 to TRBJ2-7, with 7 bases fitting TRBD2. The J segment lost 5 bases and the V segment lost 10 bases, leaving 14 bases of the junction unmatched. Per germline, CDR1 MNHEY and CDR2 SVGAGI. There are 14 residues in the CDR3. The CDR3 DNA sequence: TGTGCCACCCTAGGCCGGGGGGAGGTCGACGAGCAGTACTTC. This sequence encodes CATLGRGEVDEQYF.

The V and J genes are TRBV28 and TRBJ1-2, with D maybe TRBD1 (6 bases). V lost 2 bases, J lost 7 bases, and 11 bases lay in between. Germline-derived CDR1 and CDR2 are MDHEN and SYDVKM. The CDR3 loop spans 13 amino acids. The CDR3 DNA follows: TGTGCCAGCAGTTTAGGGGGACATCTTGGCTACACCTTC. It encodes CASSLGGHLGYTF.

In this sample, this clone turned up once. This chain links TRBV6-4 with TRBJ1-3; 7 nucleotides match TRBD1. This CDR3 is built from 13 residues. CDR1 is MRHNA, CDR2 SNTAGT, per germline. Trimming took 9 bases from V and 1 from J; bases not matched to a gene: 3. CDR3 in DNA: TGTGCCAGACAGGGGCCTTCTGGAAACACCATATATTTT. Translated: CARQGPSGNTIYF.

This clone turned up a few times. V usage is TRBV9 and J usage is TRBJ2-7, with D tentatively TRBD2 (5 bases). Between the trimmed V and J ends, which lost 0 bases and 5 bases, there was a span of 18 bases. This CDR3 has 16 residues. Germline V gene sequence: CDR1 SGDLS, CDR2 YYNGEE. The CDR3: CASSVEPGSLAHEQYF. The CDR3 DNA reads as TGTGCCAGCAGCGTAGAACCTGGGAGTCTCGCCCACGAGCAGTACTTC.

The chain uses TRBV10-3 and TRBJ2-3, with D possibly being TRBD1 (5 bases). CDR3 length: 12 amino acids. Trimming shortened V by 8 bases and J by 4 bases, and 10 bases separated the two germline ends. Germline V CDR1 and CDR2: ENHRY, SYGVKD. DNA for the CDR3: TGTGCCATCGGGGCCCCCCCAGATACGCAGTATTTT. Translation: CAIGAPPDTQYF.

The chain uses TRBV6-1 and TRBJ2-7; D remains ambiguous. The CDR3 is made up of 15 amino acids. The V gene lost 2 bases and the J gene lost 1 base, with 12 bases spanning the gap. Germline V gives CDR1 MNHNS, CDR2 SASEGT. The CDR3 reads CASSEIGYRSYEQYF. CDR3 DNA sequence: TGTGCCAGCAGTGAAATAGGTTACAGATCCTACGAGCAGTACTTC.

This chain uses TRBV5-6 with TRBJ2-3; possible D gene TRBD2, 7 bases. Trimming stripped 0 bases from V and 5 bases from J, with 13 bases between. Germline V gene sequence: CDR1 SGHDT, CDR2 YYEEEE. The CDR3 covers 15 residues. CDR3 DNA: TGTGCCAGCAGCTTGGGGGCGGGGGCGATAGATACGCAGTATTTT. Protein product: CASSLGAGAIDTQYF. The full variable domain, its missing parts supplied by reference TRBV5-6 and TRBJ2-3, is DAGVTQSPTHLIKTRGQQVTLRCSPKSGHDTVSWYQQALGQGPQFIFQYYEEEERQRGNFPDRFSGHQFPNYSSELNVNALLLGDSALYLCASSLGAGAIDTQYFGPGTRLTVL.